Detailed here is one T cell receptor beta chain. This sample was included in a study of blood T cell repertoires in COVID-19. Whole-study context: Specimens from acute and convalescent COVID-19 originated in the United States, Italy and Spain. Nucleic acid was either cDNA or gDNA, and it came from T cells, B-cell-depleted T cells, or PBMCs.

Here immunoSEQ multiplex PCR was the method, and the copy in TCRdb shows in-frame clones only, minus some. The sample carries under 450,000 clones, approximately 86% recorded once. Recruited during active infection, patients (from Seattle) were subsequently followed longitudinally. Germline V CDR1 and CDR2: LGHNA, YNFKEQ. CDR3 size: 15 residues. Unmatched junction bases numbered 7, after V lost 0 bases and J lost 8 bases. V is TRBV4-2 and J is TRBJ1-2, with 9 bases matching TRBD1. The sample consisted of peripheral blood. This sequence was found in a woman aged 55 to 70 with COVID-19, enrolled during active disease. The CDR3 protein is CASSQDGTGSHGYTF. The DNA for the CDR3 is TGTGCCAGCAGCCAAGATGGGACAGGGTCGCACGGCTACACCTTC.